One TCR beta chain is described in this entry. Its antigen is not known. This sample is drawn from a study of Ad26.COV2.S vaccination and SARS-CoV-2 variants. Study at large: Donor was one of the participants in the Ad26.COV2.S arm of the COV1001 trial. Study-level points and caveats: TCR breadth and depth estimates may have understated total T cell responses. With respect to non-spike TCR breadth, vaccine and placebo recipients were similar.

TCRdb's table, derived via immunoSEQ multiplex PCR, lists solely in-frame clones and lacks some. The repertoire holds approximately 480,000 clones, with around 85% as singletons. Germline V gene sequence: CDR1 GTSNPN, CDR2 SVGIG (reference sequence). The CDR3 extends over 14 amino acids. Trimming removed 1 base from V and 3 bases from J; junction bases left unmatched: 3. Treatment given: some 20 received Ad26.COV2.S at low or high dose, single or two shots; 5 received placebo; per-sample allocation not given. Vaccine and placebo recipients were sampled on day 63 after the first injection. An adult of 18-55 years in Boston served as donor.

The source of this sequence is a person between 18 and 60 years old who received the Ad26.COV2.S COVID-19 vaccine or a placebo. The specimen was peripheral blood, collected in a trial of Ad26.COV2.S vaccine versus placebo. The V call is TRBV30, the J call TRBJ1-1; 9 bases agree with TRBD1. The CDR3 region is CAWSAGQGHTEAFF. DNA for the CDR3: TGTGCCTGGAGTGCGGGACAGGGTCACACTGAAGCTTTCTTT. Full variable domain (outside the CDR3, taken from reference TRBV30 and TRBJ1-1): SQTIHQWPATLVQPVGSPLSLECTVEGTSNPNLYWYRQAAGRGLQLLFYSVGIGQISSEVPQNLSASRPQDRQFILSSKKLLLSDSGFYLCAWSAGQGHTEAFFGQGTRLTVV.